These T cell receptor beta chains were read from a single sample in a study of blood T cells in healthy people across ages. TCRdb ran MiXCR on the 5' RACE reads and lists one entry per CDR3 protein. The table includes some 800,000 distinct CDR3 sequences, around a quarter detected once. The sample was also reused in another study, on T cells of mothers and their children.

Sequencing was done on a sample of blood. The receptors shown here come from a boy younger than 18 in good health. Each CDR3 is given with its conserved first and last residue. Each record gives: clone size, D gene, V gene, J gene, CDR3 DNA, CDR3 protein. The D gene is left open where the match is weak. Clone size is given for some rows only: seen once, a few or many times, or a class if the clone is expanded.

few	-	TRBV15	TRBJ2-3	TGTGCCACCAGCAGAGATCGGCTTGGTGGAGATACGCAGTATTTT	CATSRDRLGGDTQYF
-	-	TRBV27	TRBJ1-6	TGTGCCAGCAGAAGCAGGGTTGCCGGCTATAATTCACCCCTCCACTTT	CASRSRVAGYNSPLHF
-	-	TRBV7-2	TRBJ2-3	TGTGCCAGCAGCCCAGAAACCAGGACCACAGATACGCAGTATTTT	CASSPETRTTDTQYF
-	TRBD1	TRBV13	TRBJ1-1	TGTGCCAGCAGCCACGAGGGGACAGCTTCCACTGAAGCTTTCTTT	CASSHEGTASTEAFF
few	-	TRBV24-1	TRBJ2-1	TGTGCCACCAGTGAGAGCTCAGGACATCACCCGAACAATGAGCAGTTCTTC	CATSESSGHHPNNEQFF
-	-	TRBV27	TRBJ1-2	TGTGCCAGCAGTCCAGTCCCAGGGGAAGATGGCTACACCTTC	CASSPVPGEDGYTF
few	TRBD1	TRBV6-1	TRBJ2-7	TGTGCCAGCAGTGCGGGACAGACAAGGGACGAGCAGTACTTC	CASSAGQTRDEQYF
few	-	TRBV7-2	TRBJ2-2	TGTGCCAGCAGCCTACAGGGAGTGGACACCGGGGAGCTGTTTTTT	CASSLQGVDTGELFF
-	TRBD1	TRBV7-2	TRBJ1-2	TGTGCCAGCAGCTTCTCGCGGGACAGCTATGGCTACACCTTC	CASSFSRDSYGYTF
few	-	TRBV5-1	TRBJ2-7	TGCGCCAGCAGCTTGGCCTTGGGGGGTTTTACCTACGAGCAGTACTTC	CASSLALGGFTYEQYF
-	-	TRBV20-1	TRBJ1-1	TGCAGTGCTAGAGACCCGGGCAGGGACCACACTGAAGCTTTCTTT	CSARDPGRDHTEAFF